This is a list of T cell receptor beta chains from one sample in a study of T cells in Graves' hyperthyroidism and ophthalmopathy. Using its own MiXCR run on the multiplex PCR reads, TCRdb lists one record per CDR3 protein. The sample records 300,000 to 500,000 distinct CDR3 sequences, over 12% being singletons. Specimen: blood. Source of these receptors: a man between 45 and 60 years old with Graves' ophthalmopathy. The conserved cysteine and the conserved F or W are not part of the CDR3 here.

cdr3_length	v_call	j_call	cdr3_aa
10	TRBV14	TRBJ1-1	ASSQESGEAF
13	TRBV5-1	TRBJ1-3	ASSAPSPSGNTIY
13	TRBV6-5	TRBJ2-1	ASSYSIVAVNEQF
12	TRBV7-3	TRBJ2-3	ASSLWGATDTQY
12	TRBV7-9	TRBJ1-3	ASSSPEHGNTIY
11	TRBV5-1	TRBJ2-7	ASSMDSGYEQY
12	TRBV30	TRBJ2-2	ASGQGLETGELF
13	TRBV20-1	TRBJ2-3	SARIGLRRTDTQY
13	TRBV7-9	TRBJ1-1	ASSPSLGPYTEAF
18	TRBV28	TRBJ2-1	ASRTGTSGGLISSYNEQF
12	TRBV9	TRBJ2-2	ASRNQGNTGELF
10	TRBV18	TRBJ2-1	ASSPRNNGQF
14	TRBV30	TRBJ1-1	AWKRSDVNLNTEAF
12	TRBV6-1	TRBJ2-1	ASSRGQGGNEQF
12	TRBV6-1	TRBJ1-5	AIESGRGNQPQH
12	TRBV10-3	TRBJ2-7	ATESAQSSYEQY
13	TRBV9	TRBJ1-2	ASSVEGQGNYGYT
13	TRBV5-1	TRBJ2-5	ASSLGQGAVETQY
10	TRBV12-3/TRBV12-4	TRBJ2-4	ASSQDGNIQY
11	TRBV13	TRBJ1-2	ASSLEQAGGYT
13	TRBV20-1	TRBJ1-5	SAGGIQAYNQPQH
14	TRBV24-1	TRBJ2-3	ATRSPGTSGIDTQY
13	TRBV20-1	TRBJ2-3	SARVSSGRSDTQY
11	TRBV5-1	TRBJ2-7	ASSSGIYEEQY
16	TRBV24-1	TRBJ2-2	ATANPSGQDFGTGELF
10	TRBV29-1	TRBJ2-3	SGGDHGDTQY
11	TRBV20-1	TRBJ2-3	SARRYSTDTQY
11	TRBV28	TRBJ2-5	ASSPQVGETQY
13	TRBV27	TRBJ1-2	ASSPHGGLGYGYT
16	TRBV11-3	TRBJ2-1	ASSQDWILATSYNEQF
11	TRBV29-1	TRBJ1-3	SVEVTAGNTIY
14	TRBV6-6	TRBJ2-4	ASSYSLGKAKNIQY
11	TRBV5-1	TRBJ2-3	ASSLTSQGTQY
12	TRBV18	TRBJ1-1	ASSRGTANTEAF
15	TRBV29-1	TRBJ2-7	SVEDQVQEVNTYEQY
9	TRBV13	TRBJ1-1	ASSRTAEAF
13	TRBV3-1	TRBJ2-1	ASSQALAGGNEQF
18	TRBV28	TRBJ1-5	ASRPGTAGFGGYSNQPQH
16	TRBV7-9	TRBJ2-4	ASSNRLAGGKTKNIQY
9	TRBV29-1	TRBJ1-1	SVTYSTEAF
13	TRBV24-1	TRBJ2-1	ATSETSGSGDEQF
15	TRBV20-1	TRBJ2-1	SARDQNRAGWENEQF
15	TRBV24-1	TRBJ2-3	ATSDRRTEAGSDTQY
13	TRBV30	TRBJ2-3	AWSHPGGGTDTQY
13	TRBV20-1	TRBJ2-1	SATAREATHNEQF